This T cell receptor (beta chain) was observed in a study of Ad26.COV2.S vaccination and SARS-CoV-2 variants. The V gene end was trimmed by 5 bases and the J gene end by 5 bases; junction bases not matched to a gene: 4. This CDR3 is 13 amino acids long. In germline, CDR1 is SGHDT, CDR2 YYEEEE. To note about this clone: What it binds is not known.

Some clones are missing from TCRdb's copy, which holds only in-frame ones; the method was immunoSEQ multiplex PCR. Of about 350,000 clones in the sample, just over 90% are singletons; the top ten hold around 4.2%. The study, taken as a whole, reports: Possible underestimation of total T cell responses by the TCR breadth and depth analyses was noted. It was vaccine recipients, not placebo recipients, who had the higher spike-specific TCR breadth. Substantial breadth was reportedly displayed by spike-specific CD8+ and CD4+ T cell responses after vaccination.

This clonotype was sampled from a human donor who had recovered from COVID-19. The chain is built from TRBV5-6 and TRBJ1-5, with 7 bases identical to TRBD1. The sample here was peripheral blood, taken after recovery from COVID-19. CDR3 in amino acids: CASSSTGHQPQHF. The CDR3, as DNA: TGTGCCAGCAGTTCGACAGGGCATCAGCCCCAGCATTTT.